This TCR beta chain is from a study of beta chain features in type 1 diabetes. Findings of the study overall: Moderately but significantly shorter TCRB CDR3s were found in Type 1 diabetes patients in all four CD4+ subsets.

TCRB transcripts that were expressed got sequenced, as all of the isolated RNA had been reverse transcribed. Generated by immunoSEQ multiplex PCR, the TCRdb table keeps only in-frame clones and is missing some. The sample has a few hundred thousand clones, approximately 12% seen once. On this clone itself: What it recognizes is unknown.

V was pared by 5 bases and J by 0 bases, with 6 bases of the junction left unmatched. The CDR3 spans 16 residues. Germline V gene lookup returns CDR1 MNHNY and CDR2 SVGAGI (reference sequence). The sequence was obtained from a woman younger than 30 with type 1 diabetes. The rearrangement links TRBV6-6 to TRBJ1-1, with TRBD1 identical over 10 bases. Specimen: naive CD4+ T cells from blood. The CDR3 loop reads CASSQPGTGVNTEAFF. CDR3 in DNA: TGTGCCAGCAGTCAACCCGGGACAGGGGTGAACACTGAAGCTTTCTTT.